Each of the 22 T cell receptor beta chains below was sequenced from the same sample in a study of cytomegalovirus exposure and HLA in healthy donors (dated by TCRdb to about 2017). Library construction relied on the immunoSEQ multiplex PCR assay. TCRdb took over this immuneACCESS table, retaining in-frame rearrangements with V and J assigned. Such tables are incomplete; in checked studies, under half of the missing clones stem from an unresolved V gene, and the remainder is unexplained. The sample profile shows some 170,000 clones; roughly nine tenths of them were found once. 2% to 3% of the sample goes to the ten largest clones. Source material: PBMCs. Receptors were obtained from a man aged 18 to 29 in good health and CMV-seropositive.

The chain is built from TRBV18 and TRBJ1-2, with a tentative D call TRBD1 (6 bases). This CDR3 region has 13 residues. Germline loops: CDR1 KGHSH, CDR2 LQKENI. The V and J ends lost 3 bases and 7 bases respectively, with 12 bases between them. The CDR3 sequence: CASSPGGLSGYTF. CDR3 DNA sequence: TGTGCCAGCTCACCGGGGGGGCTGAGTGGCTACACCTTC. The full variable domain, completed using reference TRBV18 and TRBJ1-2, is NAGVMQNPRHLVRRRGQEARLRCSPMKGHSHVYWYRQLPEEGLKFMVYLQKENIIDESGMPKERFSAEFPKEGPSILRIQQVVRGDSAAYFCASSPGGLSGYTFGSGTRLTVV.

The chain recombines TRBV6-6 with TRBJ2-7, with 10 bases identical to TRBD1. The CDR3 is 14 residues long. Germline CDR1 is MNHNY and CDR2 is SVGAGI (reference sequence). Trimming at V came to 4 bases and at J to 4 bases, leaving 4 bases not matched to a gene. The CDR3 nucleotides read TGTGCCAGCAGTTGGGGACAGGGGATTTACGAGCAGTACTTC. Residues: CASSWGQGIYEQYF.

CDR3 bases: TGTGCCAGCAGCGCCCAACCACAGGGGTCCGGGGAGCTGTTTTTT. Its translation: CASSAQPQGSGELFF. V and J are TRBV7-6 and TRBJ2-2; 7 bases are a match to TRBD1. Germline CDR1 reads SGHVS; CDR2 reads FNYEAQ. V gave up 5 bases and J gave up 6 bases; unmatched junction bases: 9. This CDR3 spans 15 amino acids.

This clone was seen only once. V is TRBV4-1 and J is TRBJ1-1; D gene uncertain. CDR3 length equals 16 residues. Germline-derived CDR1 and CDR2 are MGHRA and YSYEKL. Trimming removed 4 bases at V and 1 base at J, with 16 bases between. CDR3 DNA: TGCGCCAGCAGCCCCCCCAGGCCTCTAAGGAACACTGAAGCTTTCTTT. Amino acid sequence: CASSPPRPLRNTEAFF.

This rearrangement joins TRBV4-1 to TRBJ1-1; possible D gene TRBD1, 5 bases. Germline V gene sequence: CDR1 MGHRA, CDR2 YSYEKL. V shed 4 bases and J shed 7 bases, with 10 bases lying between them. CDR3 length: 12 amino acids. CDR3 protein: CASSPEGIEAFF. CDR3 DNA: TGCGCCAGCAGCCCGGAGGGGATTGAAGCTTTCTTT.

The V and J genes are TRBV6-6 and TRBJ1-4; tentatively, D is TRBD1 (5 bases). Germline V gene sequence: CDR1 MNHNY, CDR2 SVGAGI (reference sequence). Deletions cut 4 bases from V and 7 bases from J, with 19 bases between. The CDR3 totals 16 residues. This chain's CDR3 is CASSLIIPRGGEKLFF. In nucleotides, the CDR3 is TGTGCCAGCAGTTTAATCATTCCAAGGGGAGGTGAAAAACTGTTTTTT.

The rearrangement uses TRBV9 and TRBJ2-1; D call uncertain. Trimming took off 3 bases at V and 4 bases at J, with 5 bases between the two ends. The CDR3 covers 12 residues. CDR1 and CDR2 (germline): SGDLS, YYNGEE. CDR3 DNA: TGTGCCAGCAGCGCTAAATACAATGAGCAGTTCTTC. Translating it yields CASSAKYNEQFF. Full variable domain (remainder filled in from reference TRBV9 and TRBJ2-1): DSGVTQTPKHLITATGQRVTLRCSPRSGDLSVYWYQQSLDQGLQFLIQYYNGEERAKGNILERFSAQQFPDLHSELNLSSLELGDSALYFCASSAKYNEQFFGPGTRLTVL.

The gene calls are TRBV7-8 and TRBJ2-7; D is uncertain. The V gene's germline CDR1 is SGHVS and CDR2 FQNEAQ. CDR3 length: 15 amino acids. The ends were cut back, 6 bases at V and 5 bases at J, with 20 bases in the middle. The CDR3 bases are TGTGCCAGCAGTCTCGAGCCAGCGTCAAAGGACGAGCAGTACTTC. It translates to CASSLEPASKDEQYF.

DNA of the CDR3: TGTGCCAGCAGCCCCATAGTGGGCCATCAGCCCCAGCATTTT. The encoded protein is CASSPIVGHQPQHF. V and J are TRBV2 and TRBJ1-5; D gene unclear. Per germline, CDR1 SNHLY and CDR2 FYNNEI. The CDR3 has 14 residues. Between the trimmed V and J ends, which lost 6 bases and 5 bases, there was a span of 14 bases. Supplemented by reference TRBV2 and TRBJ1-5, the full variable domain reads EPEVTQTPSHQVTQMGQEVILRCVPISNHLYFYWYRQILGQKVEFLVSFYNNEISEKSEIFDDQFSVERPDGSNFTLKIRSTKLEDSAMYFCASSPIVGHQPQHFGDGTRLSIL.

The V and J genes are TRBV28 and TRBJ1-5; D is unclear. Trimming left V 2 bases short and J 15 bases short, with 14 bases between. Germline V gives CDR1 MDHEN, CDR2 SYDVKM. This CDR3 has 12 residues. CDR3 DNA: TGTGCCAGCAGTTTAAGCAGGTACTGGTTGCATTTT. It specifies CASSLSRYWLHF. The full variable domain, with the rest looked up from reference TRBV28 and TRBJ1-5, is DVKVTQSSRYLVKRTGEKVFLECVQDMDHENMFWYRQDPGLGLRLIYFSYDVKMKEKGDIPEGYSVSREKKERFSLILESASTNQTSMYLCASSLSRYWLHFGDGTRLSIL.

V is TRBV4-3 and J is TRBJ1-6; a possible D gene is TRBD1 (5 bases). Germline CDR1 and CDR2: LGHNA and YSLEER. The ends were cut back, 0 bases at V and 0 bases at J, with 9 bases in the middle. The CDR3 runs 17 residues. The CDR3 is CASSQDWGGSYNSPLHF. In nucleotides, the CDR3 is TGCGCCAGCAGCCAAGATTGGGGCGGCTCCTATAATTCACCCCTCCACTTT.

This clone was observed a single time. The chain employs TRBV9 and TRBJ2-3; 9 bases line up with TRBD2. The CDR3 length is 15 residues. With V trimmed by 2 bases and J by 2 bases, 3 bases remained unmatched. Germline CDR1 is SGDLS and CDR2 is YYNGEE. Here the CDR3 reads CASSVSGGHTDTQYF. CDR3 bases: TGTGCCAGCAGCGTTAGCGGGGGACACACAGATACGCAGTATTTT.

V gene TRBV10-3 combines with J gene TRBJ2-7, with 9 bases that match TRBD1. V was clipped by 6 bases and J by 5 bases; unmatched bases: 11. The germline V gene has CDR1 ENHRY and CDR2 SYGVKD. The CDR3 spans 15 residues. CDR3 sequence: CAISWGPGQGHEQYF. The CDR3 bases are TGTGCCATCAGCTGGGGCCCGGGACAGGGCCACGAGCAGTACTTC.

V is TRBV29-1 and J is TRBJ2-3; weak D call: TRBD1 (5 bases). The CDR3 runs to 14 residues. CDR1 SQVTM and CDR2 ANQGSEA come from the germline V gene. The V and J ends lost 6 bases and 2 bases respectively, with 15 bases between them. The CDR3 reads CSVRRGGDTDTQYF. Here the CDR3 DNA reads TGCAGCGTCCGAAGGGGCGGAGACACAGATACGCAGTATTTT.

The V call is TRBV7-6, the J call TRBJ2-1, with 12 bases fitting TRBD2. CDR1 is SGHVS, CDR2 FNYEAQ, per germline. The CDR3 is 16 amino acids. V gave up 1 base and J gave up 6 bases; unmatched junction bases: 4. The CDR3 DNA follows: TGTGCCAGCAGCTTAGTATCGGGACTAGCGGGCAATGAGCAGTTCTTC. It yields the protein CASSLVSGLAGNEQFF.

V gene TRBV5-1 combines with J gene TRBJ2-5; 8 bases are shared with TRBD2. J lost 1 base, V lost 7 bases, and 6 bases had no gene match. The CDR3 runs 14 residues. Germline V lookup: CDR1 SGHRS, CDR2 YFSETQ. CDR3 nucleotides: TGCGCCAGCGCGGCCAGCGGGGGCCAAGAGACCCAGTACTTC. Its protein product is CASAASGGQETQYF.

The chain couples TRBV29-1 to TRBJ2-7; 8 bases map to TRBD2. The CDR3 contains 15 residues. Looked up from germline, CDR1 is SQVTM and CDR2 is ANQGSEA. Trimming cost V 3 bases and J 0 bases; bases outside gene matches: 7. The CDR3 reads CSVETSASNSYEQYF. CDR3 sequence (DNA): TGCAGCGTTGAGACTAGCGCCAGTAACTCCTACGAGCAGTACTTC.

V gene TRBV27 combines with J gene TRBJ2-7, with 7 bases fitting TRBD1. There are 16 residues in the CDR3. The germline V gene encodes CDR1 MNHEY and CDR2 SMNVEV (reference sequence). V trimming: 0 bases; J trimming: 2 bases; junction bases outside the gene matches: 7. For the CDR3, the DNA is TGTGCCAGCAGTTTATCGATCGGGACAGCAACCTACGAGCAGTACTTC. Amino acids: CASSLSIGTATYEQYF.

CDR3 nucleotide sequence: TGTGCCAGCAGCTTAAGCGGGGGGGACTACGAGCAGTACTTC. Translating it yields CASSLSGGDYEQYF. J is TRBJ2-7 and V is TRBV11-2; the match to TRBD2 covers 10 bases. The CDR3 totals 14 residues. V lost 2 bases, J lost 3 bases, and 1 base stayed unmatched. Germline V CDR1 and CDR2: SGHAT, FQNNGV.

CDR3 protein: CASSLSALGIHTQYF. Here the CDR3 DNA reads TGTGCCAGCAGCTTATCTGCTCTCGGGATCCATACGCAGTATTTT. The chain combines TRBV7-2 with TRBJ2-3; a possible D gene is TRBD2 (5 bases). The CDR3 runs 15 residues. V gave up 2 bases and J gave up 7 bases, with 16 bases separating them. Germline lookup yields CDR1 SGHTA and CDR2 FQGNSA.

The chain couples TRBV7-2 to TRBJ2-7; 9 nucleotides agree with TRBD1. The junction had 10 bases not matched to a gene; V was cut back by 7 bases and J by 3 bases. There are 15 residues in the CDR3. CDR1 is SGHTA, CDR2 FQGNSA, per germline. The CDR3: CASTLQVGQGYEQYF. The CDR3 bases are TGTGCCAGCACCCTCCAAGTGGGACAGGGCTACGAGCAGTACTTC.

V is TRBV11-2 and J is TRBJ2-7, with D possibly matching TRBD2 (6 bases). The V gene's germline CDR1 is SGHAT and CDR2 FQNNGV. Between the trimmed V and J ends, which lost 7 bases and 4 bases, there was a span of 23 bases. This CDR3 region has 16 residues. The CDR3 loop is CASNEPGDSNSYEQYF. DNA for the CDR3: TGTGCCAGCAACGAACCTGGGGACTCTAACTCTTACGAGCAGTACTTC. Variable domain in full (rest from reference TRBV11-2 and TRBJ2-7): EAGVAQSPRYKIIEKRQSVAFWCNPISGHATLYWYQQILGQGPKLLIQFQNNGVVDDSQLPKDRFSAERLKGVDSTLKIQPAKLEDSAVYLCASNEPGDSNSYEQYFGPGTRLTVT.